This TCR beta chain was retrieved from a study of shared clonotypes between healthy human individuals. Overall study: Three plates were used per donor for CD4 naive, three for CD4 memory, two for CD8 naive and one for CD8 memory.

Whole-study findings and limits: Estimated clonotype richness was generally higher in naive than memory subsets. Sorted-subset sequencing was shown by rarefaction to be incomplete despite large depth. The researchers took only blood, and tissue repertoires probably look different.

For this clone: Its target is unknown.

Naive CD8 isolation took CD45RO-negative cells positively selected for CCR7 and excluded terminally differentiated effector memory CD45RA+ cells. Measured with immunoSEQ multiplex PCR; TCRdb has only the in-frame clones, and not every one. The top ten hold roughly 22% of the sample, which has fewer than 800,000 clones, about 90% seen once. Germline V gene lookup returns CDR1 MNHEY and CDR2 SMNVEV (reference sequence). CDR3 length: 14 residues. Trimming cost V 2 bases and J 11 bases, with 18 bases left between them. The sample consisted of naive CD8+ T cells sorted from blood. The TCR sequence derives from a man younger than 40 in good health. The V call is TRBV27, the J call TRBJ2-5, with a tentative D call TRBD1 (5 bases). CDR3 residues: CASSLIGREGGQYF. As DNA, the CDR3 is TGTGCCAGCAGTTTAATCGGCAGGGAAGGTGGGCAGTACTTC.